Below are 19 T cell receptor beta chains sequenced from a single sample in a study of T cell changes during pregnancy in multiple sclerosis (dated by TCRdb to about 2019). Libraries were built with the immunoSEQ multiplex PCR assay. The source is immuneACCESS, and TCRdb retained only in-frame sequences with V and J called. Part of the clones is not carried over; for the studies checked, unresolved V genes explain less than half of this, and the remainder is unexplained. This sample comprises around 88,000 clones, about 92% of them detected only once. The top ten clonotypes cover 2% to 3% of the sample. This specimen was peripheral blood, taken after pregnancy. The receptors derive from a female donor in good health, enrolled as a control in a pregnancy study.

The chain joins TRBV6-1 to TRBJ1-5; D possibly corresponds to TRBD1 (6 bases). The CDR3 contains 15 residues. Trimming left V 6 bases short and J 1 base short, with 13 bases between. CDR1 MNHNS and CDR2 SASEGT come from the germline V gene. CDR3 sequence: CASSVVGASNQPQHF. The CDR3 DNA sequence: TGTGCCAGCAGCGTGGTGGGGGCGAGCAATCAGCCCCAGCATTTT.

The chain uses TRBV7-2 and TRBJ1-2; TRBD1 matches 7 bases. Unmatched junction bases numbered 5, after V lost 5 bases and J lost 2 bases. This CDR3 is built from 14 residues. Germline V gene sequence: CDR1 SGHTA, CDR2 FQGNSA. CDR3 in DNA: TGTGCCAGCAGCCCCCAGACAGGGAACTATGGCTACACCTTC. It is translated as CASSPQTGNYGYTF. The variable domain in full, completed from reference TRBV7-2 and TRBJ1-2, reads GAGVSQSPSNKVTEKGKDVELRCDPISGHTALYWYRQSLGQGLEFLIYFQGNSAPDKSGLPSDRFSAERTGGSVSTLTIQRTQQEDSAVYLCASSPQTGNYGYTFGSGTRLTVV.

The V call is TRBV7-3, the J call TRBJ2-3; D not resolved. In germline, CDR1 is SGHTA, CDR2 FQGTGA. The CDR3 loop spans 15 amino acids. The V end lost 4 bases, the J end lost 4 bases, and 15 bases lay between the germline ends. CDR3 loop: CASSSLKSRPDTQYF. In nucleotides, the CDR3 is TGTGCCAGCAGCTCCCTTAAATCGCGTCCAGATACGCAGTATTTT.

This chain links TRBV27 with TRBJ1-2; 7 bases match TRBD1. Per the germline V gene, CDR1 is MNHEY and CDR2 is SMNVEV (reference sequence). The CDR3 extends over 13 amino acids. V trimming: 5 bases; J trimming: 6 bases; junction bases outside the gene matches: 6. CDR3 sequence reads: CASSTYGQDGYTF. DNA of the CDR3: TGTGCCAGCAGTACCTACGGACAGGATGGCTACACCTTC.

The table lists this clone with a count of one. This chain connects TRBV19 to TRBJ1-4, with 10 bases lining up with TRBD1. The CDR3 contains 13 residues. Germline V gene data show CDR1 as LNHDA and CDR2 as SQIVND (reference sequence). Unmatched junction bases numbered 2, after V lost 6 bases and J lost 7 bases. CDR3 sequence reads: CASRGTGVEKLFF. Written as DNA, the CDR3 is TGTGCCAGTAGAGGGACAGGGGTTGAAAAACTGTTTTTT.

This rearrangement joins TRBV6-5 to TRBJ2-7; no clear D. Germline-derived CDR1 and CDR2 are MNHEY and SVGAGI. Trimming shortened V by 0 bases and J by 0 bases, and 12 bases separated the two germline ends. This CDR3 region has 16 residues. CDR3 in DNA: TGTGCCAGCAGTTACTCGATCGCCATCAGCTCCTACGAGCAGTACTTC. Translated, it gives CASSYSIAISSYEQYF.

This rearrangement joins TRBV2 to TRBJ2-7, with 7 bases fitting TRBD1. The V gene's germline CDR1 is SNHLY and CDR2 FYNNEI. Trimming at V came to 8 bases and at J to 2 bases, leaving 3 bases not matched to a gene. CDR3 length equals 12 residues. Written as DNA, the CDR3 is TGTGCCAGCCGGGACAGCACCTACGAGCAGTACTTC. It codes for CASRDSTYEQYF.

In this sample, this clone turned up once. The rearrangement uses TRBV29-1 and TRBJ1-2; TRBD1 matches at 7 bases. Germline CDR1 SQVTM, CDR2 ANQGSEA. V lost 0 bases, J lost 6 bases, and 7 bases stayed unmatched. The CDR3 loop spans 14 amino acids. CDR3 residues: CSVEDRGKRDGYTF. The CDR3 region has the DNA TGCAGCGTTGAAGACAGGGGGAAAAGAGATGGCTACACCTTC.

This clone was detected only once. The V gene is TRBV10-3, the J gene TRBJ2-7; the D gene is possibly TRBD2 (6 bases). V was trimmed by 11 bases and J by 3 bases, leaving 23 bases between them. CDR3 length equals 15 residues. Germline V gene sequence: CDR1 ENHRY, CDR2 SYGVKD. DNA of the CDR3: TGTGCCGGGCGGGCGGGATTGGTAGGGAGCTACGAGCAGTACTTC. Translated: CAGRAGLVGSYEQYF.

Here the CDR3 reads CASSDSTSGGAQETQYF. As DNA, the CDR3 is TGTGCCAGCAGTGACTCGACTAGCGGGGGGGCCCAAGAGACCCAGTACTTC. The chain joins TRBV2 to TRBJ2-5; 14 bases align to TRBD2. Germline trimming cut 3 bases from V and 1 base from J; bases unmatched to any gene: 4. The CDR3 totals 17 residues. CDR1 is SNHLY and CDR2 is FYNNEI in the germline V gene.

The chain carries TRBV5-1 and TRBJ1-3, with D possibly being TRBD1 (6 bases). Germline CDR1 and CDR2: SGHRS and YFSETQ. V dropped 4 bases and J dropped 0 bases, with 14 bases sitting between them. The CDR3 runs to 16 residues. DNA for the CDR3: TGCGCCAGCAGCCCAGGGGCCATCGGCTCTGGAAACACCATATATTTT. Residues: CASSPGAIGSGNTIYF.

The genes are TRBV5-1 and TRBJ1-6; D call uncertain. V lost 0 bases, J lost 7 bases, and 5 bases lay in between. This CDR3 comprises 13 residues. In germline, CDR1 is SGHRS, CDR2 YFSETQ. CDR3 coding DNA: TGCGCCAGCAGCTTGGGCAGGAATTCACCCCTCCACTTT. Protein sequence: CASSLGRNSPLHF.

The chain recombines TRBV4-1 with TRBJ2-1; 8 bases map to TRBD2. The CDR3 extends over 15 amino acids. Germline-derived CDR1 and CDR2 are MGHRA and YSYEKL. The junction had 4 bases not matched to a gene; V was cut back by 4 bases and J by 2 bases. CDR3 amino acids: CASSLGLVAYNEQFF. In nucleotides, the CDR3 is TGCGCCAGCAGCCTGGGACTAGTCGCCTACAATGAGCAGTTCTTC.

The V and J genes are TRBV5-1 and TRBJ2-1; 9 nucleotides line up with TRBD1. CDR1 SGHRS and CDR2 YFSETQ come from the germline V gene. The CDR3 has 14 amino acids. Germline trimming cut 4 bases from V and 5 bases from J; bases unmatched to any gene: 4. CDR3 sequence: CASSPGQGNNEQFF. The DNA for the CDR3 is TGCGCCAGCAGCCCGGGACAGGGAAACAATGAGCAGTTCTTC.

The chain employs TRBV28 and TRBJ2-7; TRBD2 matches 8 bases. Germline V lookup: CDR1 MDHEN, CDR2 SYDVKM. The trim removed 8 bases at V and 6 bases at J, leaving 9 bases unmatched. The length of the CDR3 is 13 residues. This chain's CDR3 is CASSTGLAGEQYF. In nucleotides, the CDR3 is TGTGCCAGCTCCACGGGGCTAGCGGGCGAGCAGTACTTC.

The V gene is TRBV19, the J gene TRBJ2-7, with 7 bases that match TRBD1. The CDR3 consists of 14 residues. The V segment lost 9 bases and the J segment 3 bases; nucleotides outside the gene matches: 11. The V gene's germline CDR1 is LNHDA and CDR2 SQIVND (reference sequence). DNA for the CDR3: TGTGCCAGAAATGACAGGGACCGAGACTACGAGCAGTACTTC. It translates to CARNDRDRDYEQYF.

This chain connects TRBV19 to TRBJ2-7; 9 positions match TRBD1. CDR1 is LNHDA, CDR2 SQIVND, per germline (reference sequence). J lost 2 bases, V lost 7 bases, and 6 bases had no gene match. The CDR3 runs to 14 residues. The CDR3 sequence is CASTGTGNPYEQYF. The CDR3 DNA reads TGTGCCAGTACCGGGACAGGGAACCCCTACGAGCAGTACTTC.

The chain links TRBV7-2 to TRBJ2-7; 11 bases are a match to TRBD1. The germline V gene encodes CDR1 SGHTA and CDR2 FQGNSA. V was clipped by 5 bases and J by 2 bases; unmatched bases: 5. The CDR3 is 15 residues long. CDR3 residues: CASSPRDRGTYEQYF. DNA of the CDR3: TGTGCCAGCAGCCCGCGGGACAGGGGGACCTACGAGCAGTACTTC.

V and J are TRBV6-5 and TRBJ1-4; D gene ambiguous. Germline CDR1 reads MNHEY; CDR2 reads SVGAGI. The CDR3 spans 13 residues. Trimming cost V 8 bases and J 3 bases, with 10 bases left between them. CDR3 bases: TGTGCCAGCGGTAGCCGGTCTAATGAAAAACTGTTTTTT. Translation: CASGSRSNEKLFF.